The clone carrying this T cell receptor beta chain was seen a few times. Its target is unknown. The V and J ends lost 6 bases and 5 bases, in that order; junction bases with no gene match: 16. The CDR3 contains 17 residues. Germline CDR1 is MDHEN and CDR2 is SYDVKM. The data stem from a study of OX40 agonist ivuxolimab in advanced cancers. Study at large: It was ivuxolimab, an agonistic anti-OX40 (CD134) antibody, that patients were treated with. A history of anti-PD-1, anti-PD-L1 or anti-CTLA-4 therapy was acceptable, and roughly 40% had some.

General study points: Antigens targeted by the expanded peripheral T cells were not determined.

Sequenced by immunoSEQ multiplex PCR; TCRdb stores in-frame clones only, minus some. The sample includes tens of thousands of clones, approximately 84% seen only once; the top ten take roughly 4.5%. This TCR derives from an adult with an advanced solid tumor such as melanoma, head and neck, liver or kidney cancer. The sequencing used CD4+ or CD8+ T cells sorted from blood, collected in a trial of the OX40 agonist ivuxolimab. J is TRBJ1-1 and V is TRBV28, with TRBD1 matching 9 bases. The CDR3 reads CASRLGTGQGITTEAFF. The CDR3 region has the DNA TGTGCCAGCAGATTGGGGACAGGGCAAGGGATAACAACTGAAGCTTTCTTT.